Following are 2 T cell receptor beta chains from one sample sequenced in a study of CD8 T cells in ankylosing spondylitis. TCRdb re-analysed the 5' RACE reads in MiXCR, keeping a single row per CDR3 protein. The sample shows some 140,000 distinct CDR3 sequences, roughly an eighth of them seen only once. The sample consisted of blood, either unsorted or a sorted T cell fraction (not recorded which). The source of these receptors is a female donor with ankylosing spondylitis or in good health (not recorded which).

There are many counts of this clonotype. This rearrangement joins TRBV6-1 to TRBJ2-1, with D perhaps being TRBD1 or TRBD2 (6 bases each). Germline assignment: CDR1 MNHNS and CDR2 SASEGT. Between the trimmed V and J ends, which lost 11 bases and 7 bases, there was a span of 21 bases. CDR3 length: 14 amino acids. CDR3 sequence: CAERGAATRNEQFF. CDR3 bases: TGTGCCGAGAGGGGGGCAGCTACGCGTAATGAGCAGTTCTTC.

This clonotype has ten or more counts. This chain connects TRBV12-3 or TRBV12-4 to TRBJ1-5, with D possibly matching TRBD1 (5 bases). Trimming cost V 3 bases and J 6 bases, with 12 bases left between them. The CDR3 spans 14 residues. CDR3 sequence reads: CASSLGGYRQPQHF. DNA for the CDR3: TGTGCCAGCAGTTTGGGGGGGTATCGTCAGCCCCAGCATTTT.